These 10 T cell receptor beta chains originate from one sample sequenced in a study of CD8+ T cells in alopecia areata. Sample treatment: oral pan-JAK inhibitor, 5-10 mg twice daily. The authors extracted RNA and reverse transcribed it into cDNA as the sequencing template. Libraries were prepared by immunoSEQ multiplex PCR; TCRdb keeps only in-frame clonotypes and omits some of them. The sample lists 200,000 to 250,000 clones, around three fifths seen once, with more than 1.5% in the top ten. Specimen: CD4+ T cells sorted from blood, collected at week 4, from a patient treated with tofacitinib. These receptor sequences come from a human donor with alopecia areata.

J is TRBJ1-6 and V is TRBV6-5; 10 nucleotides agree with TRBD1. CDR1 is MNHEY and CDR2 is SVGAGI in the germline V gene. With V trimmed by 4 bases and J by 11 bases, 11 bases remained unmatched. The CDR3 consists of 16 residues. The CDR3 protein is CASSLEGGQGGTPLHF. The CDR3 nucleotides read TGTGCCAGCAGTTTAGAAGGAGGACAGGGGGGTACACCCCTCCACTTT.

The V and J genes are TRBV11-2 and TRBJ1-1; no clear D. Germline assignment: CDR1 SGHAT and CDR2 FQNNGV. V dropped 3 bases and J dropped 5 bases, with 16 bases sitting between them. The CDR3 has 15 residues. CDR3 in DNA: TGTGCCAGCAGCTTGGTTGTCCTAGAAGGAACTGAAGCTTTCTTT. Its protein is CASSLVVLEGTEAFF.

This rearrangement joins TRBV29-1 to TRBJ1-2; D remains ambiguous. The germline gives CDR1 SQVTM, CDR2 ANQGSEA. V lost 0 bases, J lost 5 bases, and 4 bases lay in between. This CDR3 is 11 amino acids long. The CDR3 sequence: CSVEEWYGYTF. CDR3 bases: TGCAGCGTTGAAGAATGGTATGGCTACACCTTC.

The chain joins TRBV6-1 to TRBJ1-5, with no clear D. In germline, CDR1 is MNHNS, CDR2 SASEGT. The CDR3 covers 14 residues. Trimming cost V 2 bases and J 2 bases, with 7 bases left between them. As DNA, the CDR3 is TGTGCCAGCAGTGAAAGGTCGTGCAATCAGCCCCAGCATTTT. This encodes CASSERSCNQPQHF.

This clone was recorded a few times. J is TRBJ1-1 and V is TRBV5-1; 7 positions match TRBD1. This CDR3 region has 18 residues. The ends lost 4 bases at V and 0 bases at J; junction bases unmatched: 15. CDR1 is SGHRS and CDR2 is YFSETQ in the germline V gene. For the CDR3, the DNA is TGCGCCAGCAGCATATACCCGACAGACAGGGTTGTGAACACTGAAGCTTTCTTT. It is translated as CASSIYPTDRVVNTEAFF.

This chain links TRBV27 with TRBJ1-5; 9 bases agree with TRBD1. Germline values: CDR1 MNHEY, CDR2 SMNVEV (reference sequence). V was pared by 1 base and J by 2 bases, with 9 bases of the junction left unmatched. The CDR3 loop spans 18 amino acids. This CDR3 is CASSLLGDREEGNQPQHF. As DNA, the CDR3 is TGTGCCAGCAGTTTATTAGGGGACAGGGAAGAGGGCAATCAGCCCCAGCATTTT.

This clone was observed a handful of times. The CDR3 spells CASSSARGQANYEQYF. CDR3 in DNA: TGTGCCAGCAGCTCAGCGAGAGGACAGGCCAACTACGAGCAGTACTTC. V gene TRBV7-8 combines with J gene TRBJ2-7; the match to TRBD1 covers 7 bases. The CDR3 consists of 16 residues. The V gene end was trimmed by 4 bases and the J gene end by 3 bases; junction bases not matched to a gene: 12. The V gene's germline CDR1 is SGHVS and CDR2 FQNEAQ.

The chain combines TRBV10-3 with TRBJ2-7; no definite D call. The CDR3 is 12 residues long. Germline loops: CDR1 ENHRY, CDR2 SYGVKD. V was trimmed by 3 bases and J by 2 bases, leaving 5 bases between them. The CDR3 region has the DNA TGTGCCATCAGTGACGGTACCTACGAGCAGTACTTC. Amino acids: CAISDGTYEQYF.

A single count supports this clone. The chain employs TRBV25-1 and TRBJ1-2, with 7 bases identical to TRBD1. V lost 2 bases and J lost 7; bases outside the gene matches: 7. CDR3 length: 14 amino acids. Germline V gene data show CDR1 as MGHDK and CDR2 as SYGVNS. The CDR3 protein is CASSEPGQSTGYTF. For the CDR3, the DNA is TGTGCCAGCAGTGAACCGGGACAGTCTACTGGCTACACCTTC.

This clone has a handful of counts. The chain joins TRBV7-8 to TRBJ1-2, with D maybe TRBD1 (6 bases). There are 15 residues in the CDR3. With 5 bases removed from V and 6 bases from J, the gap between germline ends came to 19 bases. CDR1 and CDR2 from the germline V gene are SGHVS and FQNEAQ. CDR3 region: CASSRSSGAWNGYTF. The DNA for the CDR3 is TGTGCCAGCAGCCGTTCCTCGGGGGCATGGAATGGCTACACCTTC.